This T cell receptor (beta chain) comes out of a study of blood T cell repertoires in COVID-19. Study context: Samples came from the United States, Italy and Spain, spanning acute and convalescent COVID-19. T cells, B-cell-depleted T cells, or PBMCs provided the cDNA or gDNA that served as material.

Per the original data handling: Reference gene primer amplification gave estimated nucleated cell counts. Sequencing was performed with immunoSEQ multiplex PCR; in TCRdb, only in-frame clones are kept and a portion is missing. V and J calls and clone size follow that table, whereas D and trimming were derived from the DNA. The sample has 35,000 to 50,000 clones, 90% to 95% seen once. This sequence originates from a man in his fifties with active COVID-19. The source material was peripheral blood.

CDR3 DNA: TGTGCCAGTAGTATGACCCGGGGGTCAGGAAACATTCAGTACTTC. It codes for CASSMTRGSGNIQYF. V and J are TRBV19 and TRBJ2-4; a possible D gene is TRBD2 (6 bases). The V end was cut by 3 bases, the J end by 6 bases, with 15 bases between. Germline V gene sequence: CDR1 LNHDA, CDR2 SQIVND (reference sequence). The CDR3 runs to 15 residues.